This record concerns one T cell receptor beta chain sequence. Antigen unknown. The repertoire was sequenced with immunoSEQ multiplex PCR; TCRdb's copy has only in-frame clones and lacks some. The repertoire includes about 90,000 clones, 90% of them detected once, and around 2.7% sits in the top ten. The time point is: cycle 4 day 1 (C4D1), after five to seven weeks of nivolumab. The patients all showed relapse after autologous stem cell transplantation, while their brentuximab vedotin exposure varied. Best responses were complete response, partial response or progressive disease. The data were obtained in a study of PD-1 blockade in classical Hodgkin lymphoma. Study-wide context: The nivolumab dose that patients received was 3 mg/kg, given intravenously every 2 weeks.

General observations from the study: Newly diagnosed patients were reported to exhibit reduced baseline TCR diversity relative to healthy donors.

CDR1 SEHNR and CDR2 FQNEAQ come from the germline V gene (reference sequence). This CDR3 is built from 16 residues. V shed 0 bases and J 7 bases; nucleotides not matched to a gene: 8. This chain joins TRBV7-9 and TRBJ2-1; 8 bases line up with TRBD2. The starting material was peripheral blood mononuclear cells (PBMCs), obtained before the fourth cycle of nivolumab. The receptor's source is a human donor with classical Hodgkin lymphoma. DNA of the CDR3: TGTGCCAGCAGCTTAGCTCCGGGGGGGCGAAAAAATGAGCAGTTCTTC. Residues: CASSLAPGGRKNEQFF.